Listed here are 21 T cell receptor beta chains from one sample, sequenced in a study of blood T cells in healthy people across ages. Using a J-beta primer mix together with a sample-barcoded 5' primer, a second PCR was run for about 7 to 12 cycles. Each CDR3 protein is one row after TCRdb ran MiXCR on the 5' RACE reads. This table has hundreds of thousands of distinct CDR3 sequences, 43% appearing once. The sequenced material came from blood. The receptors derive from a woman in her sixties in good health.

The CDR3 sequence: CASSLSGGAPQYF. The CDR3 DNA follows: TGTGCCAGCAGCTTATCAGGGGGGGCACCTCAGTATTTT. The V and J genes are TRBV7-9 and TRBJ2-3, with D perhaps given as TRBD1 or TRBD2 (7 bases each). Deletions cut 2 bases from V and 12 bases from J, with 15 bases between. Germline CDR1 and CDR2: SEHNR and FQNEAQ (reference sequence). The CDR3 contains 13 residues.

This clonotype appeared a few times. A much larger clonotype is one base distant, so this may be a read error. The CDR3 is CASSVRVADTQYF. The DNA for the CDR3 is TGTGCCAGCAGCGTAAGAGTCGCGGATACGCAGTATTTT. This chain links TRBV5-8 with TRBJ2-3; no clear D gene. Germline V gene lookup returns CDR1 SGHTS and CDR2 YDEGEE. The CDR3 runs 13 residues. Trimming took 4 bases from V and 6 from J, leaving 12 bases between them.

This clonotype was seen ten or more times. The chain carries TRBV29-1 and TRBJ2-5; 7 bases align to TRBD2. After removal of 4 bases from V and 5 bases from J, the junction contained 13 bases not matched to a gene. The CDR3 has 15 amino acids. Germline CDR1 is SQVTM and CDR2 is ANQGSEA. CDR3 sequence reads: CSVASGPIERETQYF. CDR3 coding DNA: TGCAGCGTTGCTAGCGGCCCAATCGAAAGGGAGACCCAGTACTTC.

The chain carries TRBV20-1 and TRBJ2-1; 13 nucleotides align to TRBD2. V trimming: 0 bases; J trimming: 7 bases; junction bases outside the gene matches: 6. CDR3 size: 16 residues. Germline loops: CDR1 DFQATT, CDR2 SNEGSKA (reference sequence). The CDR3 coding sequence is TGCAGTGCTAGAGATTACGTGGGACTAGCGGGGAATGAGCAGTTCTTC. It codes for CSARDYVGLAGNEQFF.

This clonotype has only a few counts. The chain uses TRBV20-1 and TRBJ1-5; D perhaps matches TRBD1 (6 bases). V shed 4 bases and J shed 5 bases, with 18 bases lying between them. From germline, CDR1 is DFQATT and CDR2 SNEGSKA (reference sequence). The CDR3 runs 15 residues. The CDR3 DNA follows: TGCAGTGCTACCCAGACAGGAGGGGAATATCAGCCCCAGCATTTT. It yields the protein CSATQTGGEYQPQHF.

The CDR3 region has the DNA TGTGCCAGCAGTCGTACTGTTTTTAGCGGGAGCGGAGATACGCAGTATTTT. It translates to CASSRTVFSGSGDTQYF. The chain carries TRBV28 and TRBJ2-3, with TRBD2 matching over 9 bases. Per germline, CDR1 MDHEN and CDR2 SYDVKM. There are 17 residues in the CDR3. V was clipped by 5 bases and J by 5 bases; unmatched bases: 14.

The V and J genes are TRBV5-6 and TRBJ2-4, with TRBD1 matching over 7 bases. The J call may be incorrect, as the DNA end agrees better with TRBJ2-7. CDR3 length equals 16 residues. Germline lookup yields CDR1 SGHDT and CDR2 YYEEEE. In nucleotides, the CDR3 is TGTGCCAGCAGCTTGGGGCAGGGGGTTAGGGCCTACGAGCAGTACTTC. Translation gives CASSLGQGVRAYEQYF.

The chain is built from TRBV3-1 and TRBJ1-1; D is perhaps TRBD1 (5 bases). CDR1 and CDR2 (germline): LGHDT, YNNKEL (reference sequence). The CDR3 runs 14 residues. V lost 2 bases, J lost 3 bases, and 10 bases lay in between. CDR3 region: CASSQQGGYTEAFF. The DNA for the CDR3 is TGTGCCAGCAGCCAACAGGGAGGGTACACTGAAGCTTTCTTT.

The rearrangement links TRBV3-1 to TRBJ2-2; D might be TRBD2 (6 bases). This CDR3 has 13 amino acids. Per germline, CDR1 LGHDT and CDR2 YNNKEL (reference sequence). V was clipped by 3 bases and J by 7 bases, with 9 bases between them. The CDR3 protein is CASSQEGHGELFF. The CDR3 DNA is TGTGCCAGCAGCCAGGAGGGCCACGGGGAGCTGTTTTTT.

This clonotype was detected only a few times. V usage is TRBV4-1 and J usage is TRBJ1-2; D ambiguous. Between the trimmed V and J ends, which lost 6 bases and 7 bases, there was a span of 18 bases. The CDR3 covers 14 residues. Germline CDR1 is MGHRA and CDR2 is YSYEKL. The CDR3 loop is CASSQTESYGGYTF. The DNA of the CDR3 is TGCGCCAGCAGTCAAACGGAGTCCTATGGTGGCTACACCTTC.

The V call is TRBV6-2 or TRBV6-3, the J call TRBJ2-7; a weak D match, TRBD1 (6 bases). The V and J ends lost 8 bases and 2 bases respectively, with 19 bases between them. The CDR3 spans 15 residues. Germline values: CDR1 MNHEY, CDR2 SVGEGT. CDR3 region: CASWAGGQGTYEQYF. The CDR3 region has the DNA TGTGCCAGCTGGGCCGGCGGGCAGGGGACCTACGAGCAGTACTTC.

For the CDR3, the DNA is TGTGCCAGCAGTGGTGTTCCCGAAGCCAAAAACATTCAGTACTTC. This gives the protein CASSGVPEAKNIQYF. The rearrangement uses TRBV25-1 and TRBJ2-4, with no clear D. Trimming took 4 bases from V and 0 from J, leaving 10 bases between them. The CDR3 sequence is 15 residues long. Germline CDR1 reads MGHDK; CDR2 reads SYGVNS.

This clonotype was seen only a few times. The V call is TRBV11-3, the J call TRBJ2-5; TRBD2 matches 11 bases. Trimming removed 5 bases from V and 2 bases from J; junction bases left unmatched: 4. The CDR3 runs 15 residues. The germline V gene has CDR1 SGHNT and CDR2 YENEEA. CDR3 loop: CASSKGLAAQETQYF. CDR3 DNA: TGTGCCAGCAGCAAGGGACTAGCGGCTCAAGAGACCCAGTACTTC.

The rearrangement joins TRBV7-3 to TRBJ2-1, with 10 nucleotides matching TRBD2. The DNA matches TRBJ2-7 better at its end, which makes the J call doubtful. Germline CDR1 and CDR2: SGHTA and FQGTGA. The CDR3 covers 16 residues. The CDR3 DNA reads TGTGCCAGCAGCTCCCTAGCGGGGGTCTCCTACAATGAGCAGTACTTC. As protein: CASSSLAGVSYNEQYF.

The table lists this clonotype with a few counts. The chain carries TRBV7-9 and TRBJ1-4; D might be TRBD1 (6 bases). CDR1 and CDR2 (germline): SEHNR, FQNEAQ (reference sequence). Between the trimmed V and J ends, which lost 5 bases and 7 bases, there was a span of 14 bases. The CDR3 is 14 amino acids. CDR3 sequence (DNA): TGTGCCAGCAGCGTAACAGGGAAGAGTGAAAAACTGTTTTTT. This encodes CASSVTGKSEKLFF.

Here the CDR3 reads CATEGASEGTQYF. The CDR3 DNA reads as TGTGCCACCGAGGGGGCCTCGGAAGGGACCCAGTACTTC. The V and J genes are TRBV24-1 and TRBJ2-5, with TRBD1 matching over 7 bases. V shed 9 bases, J shed 7 bases, and the junction held 10 bases outside the gene matches. The CDR3 totals 13 residues. CDR1 is KGHDR, CDR2 SFDVKD, per germline.

This chain's CDR3 is CSARLMTSGGQETQYF. As DNA, the CDR3 is TGCAGTGCTCGCCTGATGACTAGCGGGGGCCAAGAGACCCAGTACTTC. V gene TRBV20-1 combines with J gene TRBJ2-7; 12 bases are shared with TRBD2. The J call may not be correct, given that the DNA end is closer to TRBJ2-5. Germline V lookup: CDR1 DFQATT, CDR2 SNEGSKA (reference sequence). The CDR3 totals 16 residues.

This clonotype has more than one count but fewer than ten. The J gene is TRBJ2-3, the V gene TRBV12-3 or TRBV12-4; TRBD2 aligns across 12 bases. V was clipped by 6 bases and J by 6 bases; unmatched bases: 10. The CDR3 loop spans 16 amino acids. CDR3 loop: CASRPNLAGGRDTQYF. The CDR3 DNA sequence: TGTGCCAGCAGACCTAACCTAGCGGGGGGGCGCGATACGCAGTATTTT.

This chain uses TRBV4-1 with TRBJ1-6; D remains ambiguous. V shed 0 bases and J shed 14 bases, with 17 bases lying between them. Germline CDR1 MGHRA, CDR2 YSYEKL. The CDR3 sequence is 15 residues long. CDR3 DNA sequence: TGCGCCAGCAGCCAAGATGAGGGCCTCCCCCCCACCCTCCACTTT. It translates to CASSQDEGLPPTLHF.

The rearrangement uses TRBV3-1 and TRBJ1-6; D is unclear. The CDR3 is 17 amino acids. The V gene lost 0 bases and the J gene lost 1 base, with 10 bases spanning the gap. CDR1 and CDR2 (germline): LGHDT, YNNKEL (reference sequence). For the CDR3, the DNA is TGTGCCAGCAGCCAAGAGGTGGGGTATTCCTATAATTCACCCCTCCACTTT. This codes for CASSQEVGYSYNSPLHF.

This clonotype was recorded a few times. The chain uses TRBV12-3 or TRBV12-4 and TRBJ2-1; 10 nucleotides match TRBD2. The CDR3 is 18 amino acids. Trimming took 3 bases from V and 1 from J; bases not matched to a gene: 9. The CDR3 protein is CASSFGLAAFPSYNEQFF. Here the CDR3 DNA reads TGTGCCAGCAGTTTTGGACTAGCGGCGTTCCCGTCCTACAATGAGCAGTTCTTC.